This T cell receptor (beta chain) was retrieved from a study of blood T cell repertoires in COVID-19 (dated by TCRdb to the early 2020s). About the study as a whole: Samples covering the acute and convalescent phases of COVID-19 were provided by collaborators in the United States, Italy and Spain. The material from the prospective study consisted of cDNA or gDNA derived from T cells, B-cell-depleted T cells, or PBMCs. Subjects who had been exposed to COVID-19, were actively infected with it, or had recovered from it provided the deeply sampled blood TCRbeta repertoires that made up the dataset. A freely available public database, intended as a resource for researchers studying the immune response to SARS-CoV-2, is where the repertoires were released. Samples came from the ongoing ImmuneRACE study (first 160 participants) plus 1,254 subjects from 6 global collaborators. The sample metadata nearly always contained a de-identified subject ID, COVID-19 status, age in years and sex. Where available, HLA class I and class II types were obtained from metadata supplied by the sample provider rather than from assay-based typing. Study-wide conclusions, independent of this receptor: The quantity of clinical and demographic metadata differed by source and by participant and was supplied without curation.

TCRbeta CDR3 regions were amplified from genomic DNA by means of the immunoSEQ Assay, a bias-controlled multiplex PCR. The paper's data handling went like this. Within the assay, amplification of reference gene primers was used to estimate how many nucleated cells each sample contained. To quantify the absolute abundance of each unique TCRbeta CDR3 rearrangement, sequence reads were collapsed and filtered. Productive Simpson clonality was computed per sample as the square root of Simpson's diversity index over productive rearrangements. This immuneACCESS table, as held by TCRdb, lists in-frame sequences with V and J called but not all clones. Of the missing ones, under half trace to an unresolved V gene in checked studies; the others have no known cause. For V, J and clone size, that table is used; D and trimming come from the DNA. The sample has around 130,000 clones on record, approximately 77% of them singletons. The ten most abundant clones make up around 18% of the sample.

This clone has only a few counts. Its target antigen remains unknown. Base-call qualities are not available, and no considerably larger clone is one nucleotide away. Collaborating institutions collected whole blood in K2EDTA tubes following their own protocols. For TCRbeta analysis, collaborator samples were shipped as frozen whole blood, as isolated PBMCs, or as DNA extracted from either sample type. Cut back by 1 base and 6 bases, the V and J ends lie 14 bases apart. CDR1 and CDR2 (SGHTA, FQGNSA) derive from the germline V gene. The CDR3 runs 15 amino acids, cysteine and phenylalanine included. The read is trimmed to its CDR3 DNA, 45 bases read in frame from base 1.

The clonotype originates from an elderly man with acute or convalescent COVID-19. The receptor chain draws on TRBV7-2 and TRBJ2-3; the D gene cannot be resolved reliably. Material: peripheral blood. The nucleotide sequence reads TGTGCCAGCAGCTTAGTTGACGTCTCGAGGGATACGCAGTATTTT. Its protein product is CASSLVDVSRDTQYF.